This entry lists 5 T cell receptor beta chains sequenced from one sample in a study of blood T cell repertoires in COVID-19. Profiling relied on immunoSEQ multiplex PCR, and the TCRdb table lists in-frame clones only, not all of them. The data contain 65,000 to 75,000 clones, roughly 87% of them singletons. Sequenced material: peripheral blood. The source of these receptors is a woman older than 75 with active or convalescent COVID-19.

The chain carries TRBV4-3 and TRBJ1-2; D gene unclear. Looked up from germline, CDR1 is LGHNA and CDR2 is YSLEER. The CDR3 has 17 amino acids. V lost 2 bases, J lost 2 bases, and 18 bases lay in between. CDR3 nucleotide sequence: TGCGCCAGCAGCCAAAACAACCCTTACCGGGAAAACTATGGCTACACCTTC. Its protein is CASSQNNPYRENYGYTF.

This clone was seen a single time. The CDR3 DNA reads TGTGCCAGTATGGGACTCGGCATCGGGAACACTGAAGCTTTCTTT. As protein: CASMGLGIGNTEAFF. The chain employs TRBV19 and TRBJ1-1; a weak D match, TRBD1 (5 bases). The V end was cut by 7 bases, the J end by 1 base, with 16 bases between. This CDR3 comprises 15 residues. Germline CDR1 and CDR2: LNHDA and SQIVND (reference sequence).

This clone appeared a single time. The chain is built from TRBV5-1 and TRBJ1-2, with 8 bases that match TRBD1. The CDR3 runs 19 residues. V shed 0 bases, J shed 2 bases, and the junction held 15 bases outside the gene matches. Germline V gene data show CDR1 as SGHRS and CDR2 as YFSETQ. In DNA form, the CDR3 reads TGCGCCAGCAGCTTGGGTAGGGGCACGCAGGGGGCTTGGAACTATGGCTACACCTTC. Translated, it gives CASSLGRGTQGAWNYGYTF.

The J gene is TRBJ2-1, the V gene TRBV4-3; 9 bases are a match to TRBD2. V was pared by 0 bases and J by 0 bases, with 6 bases of the junction left unmatched. The CDR3 is 18 residues long. Per the germline V gene, CDR1 is LGHNA and CDR2 is YSLEER. CDR3 sequence: CASSQDRSGGSSYNEQFF. DNA for the CDR3: TGCGCCAGCAGCCAAGATAGGAGCGGGGGGAGCTCCTACAATGAGCAGTTCTTC.

The genes are TRBV5-1 and TRBJ2-7; D is uncertain. The CDR3 totals 11 residues. Trimming left V 2 bases short and J 4 bases short, with 4 bases between. Looked up from germline, CDR1 is SGHRS and CDR2 is YFSETQ. The CDR3 is CASSFGYEQYF. CDR3 in DNA: TGCGCCAGCAGCTTCGGGTACGAGCAGTACTTC.